The 30 T cell receptor beta chains in this list originate from one sample, sequenced in a study of blood T cell repertoires in COVID-19. The table came from immunoSEQ multiplex PCR; TCRdb's copy has only in-frame clones and leaves some out. The sample consists of roughly 230,000 clones, about 88% of them appearing once. The sample was peripheral blood. These receptors came from a man in his 70s with acute or convalescent COVID-19.

The chain links TRBV5-1 to TRBJ2-1; 9 bases fit TRBD2. J lost 5 bases, V lost 0 bases, and 3 bases had no gene match. This CDR3 has 15 amino acids. The germline CDR1 and CDR2 sequences are SGHRS and YFSETQ. CDR3 coding DNA: TGCGCCAGCAGCTTGGACCCTAGCGGGAACAATGAGCAGTTCTTC. Translating gives CASSLDPSGNNEQFF.

The CDR3 nucleotides are TGTGCCACCAGTGAGTGGGTGGCGGCGACGGATGGGAATTCACCCCTCCACTTT. Encoded protein: CATSEWVAATDGNSPLHF. This chain links TRBV24-1 with TRBJ1-6; D is unresolved. With 4 bases removed from V and 7 bases from J, the gap between germline ends came to 22 bases. Germline V gene lookup returns CDR1 KGHDR and CDR2 SFDVKD. The CDR3 totals 18 residues.

This sequence joins TRBV10-3 and TRBJ1-1; 7 bases agree with TRBD1. Germline V gene data show CDR1 as ENHRY and CDR2 as SYGVKD. V shed 3 bases, J shed 2 bases, and the junction held 6 bases outside the gene matches. This CDR3 has 15 amino acids. The CDR3 here is CAISDFGTANTEAFF. CDR3 sequence (DNA): TGTGCCATCAGTGATTTTGGGACAGCAAACACTGAAGCTTTCTTT.

This chain uses TRBV18 with TRBJ1-5; no clear D. V was pared by 3 bases and J by 0 bases, with 12 bases between. The CDR3 totals 16 residues. Germline V gives CDR1 KGHSH, CDR2 LQKENI. CDR3 residues: CASSPRGANSNQPQHF. The CDR3 DNA reads TGTGCCAGCTCACCCCGGGGAGCAAATAGCAATCAGCCCCAGCATTTT.

The chain uses TRBV3-1 (or the pseudogene TRBV3-2) and TRBJ1-1; D may be TRBD1 (6 bases). Germline CDR1 is LGHDT and CDR2 is YNNKEL (reference sequence). The CDR3 length is 13 residues. V was pared by 5 bases and J by 1 base, with 8 bases between. The CDR3 DNA follows: TGTGCCAGCAGCACGACAGGGAACACTGAAGCTTTCTTT. This sequence encodes CASSTTGNTEAFF.

CDR3 in amino acids: CATGTGATGELFF. As DNA, the CDR3 is TGTGCCACCGGGACAGGGGCCACCGGGGAGCTGTTTTTT. The rearrangement joins TRBV24-1 to TRBJ2-2; 10 nucleotides match TRBD1. Germline-derived CDR1 and CDR2 are KGHDR and SFDVKD. This CDR3 is built from 13 residues. V dropped 9 bases and J dropped 4; count of bases not matched to a gene: 1.

This rearrangement joins TRBV13 to TRBJ1-1, with a possible D match to TRBD1 (6 bases). CDR1 PRHDT and CDR2 FYEKMQ come from the germline V gene (reference sequence). The CDR3 length is 14 residues. V dropped 5 bases and J dropped 4 bases, with 14 bases sitting between them. CDR3 in DNA: TGTGCCAGCAGCGTACAGGGTAAGGGCACTGAAGCTTTCTTT. Translated: CASSVQGKGTEAFF.

This chain's CDR3 is CASSASGGQEKLFF. The CDR3 coding sequence is TGTGCCAGCAGCGCATCAGGGGGGCAAGAAAAACTGTTTTTT. The chain uses TRBV9 and TRBJ1-4; 7 bases agree with TRBD1. Germline assignment: CDR1 SGDLS and CDR2 YYNGEE. The CDR3 loop spans 14 amino acids. J was trimmed by 8 bases and V by 3 bases; bases with no gene match: 7.

DNA for the CDR3: TGTGCCAGCAGCCAAGATCGGTCGGTAGCGGGTATGGCCGGGGAGCTGTTTTTT. The encoded protein is CASSQDRSVAGMAGELFF. The chain is built from TRBV4-2 and TRBJ2-2; 7 nucleotides align to TRBD2. There are 18 residues in the CDR3. CDR1 LGHNA and CDR2 YNFKEQ come from the germline V gene. V shed 0 bases, J shed 6 bases, and the junction held 13 bases outside the gene matches.

The V gene is TRBV25-1, the J gene TRBJ1-3, with no clear D. In germline, CDR1 is MGHDK, CDR2 SYGVNS. The CDR3 extends over 12 amino acids. V dropped 6 bases and J dropped 4 bases, with 7 bases sitting between them. The CDR3: CASSPIGNTIYF. CDR3 in DNA: TGTGCCAGCAGCCCCATCGGAAACACCATATATTTT.

The V call is TRBV3-1 (or the pseudogene TRBV3-2), the J call TRBJ2-1; 8 nucleotides align to TRBD2. V gave up 4 bases and J gave up 6 bases; unmatched junction bases: 14. CDR3 length equals 17 residues. The germline V gene has CDR1 LGHDT and CDR2 YNNKEL (reference sequence). The CDR3 bases are TGTGCCAGCAGCCTATCGGGGCTAGCGGGTGTCATCAATGAGCAGTTCTTC. As protein: CASSLSGLAGVINEQFF.

The chain employs TRBV14 and TRBJ2-5; TRBD2 matches 14 bases. CDR3 size: 15 residues. Germline CDR1 SGHDN, CDR2 FVKESK. Trimming cost V 3 bases and J 5 bases; bases outside gene matches: 2. Here the CDR3 reads CASSQGTSGSETQYF. In nucleotides, the CDR3 is TGTGCCAGCAGCCAGGGGACTAGCGGGAGTGAGACCCAGTACTTC.

Concerning this clone: Additional DNA sequences in this sample encode the identical CDR3. The rearrangement uses TRBV7-9 and TRBJ1-1, with a tentative D call TRBD1 (5 bases). This CDR3 spans 14 amino acids. From germline, CDR1 is SEHNR and CDR2 FQNEAQ (reference sequence). V was shortened by 0 bases and J by 1 base, with 6 bases between the two germline ends. CDR3 amino acids: CASSLADRNTEAFF. In nucleotides, the CDR3 is TGTGCCAGCAGCTTAGCTGACAGGAACACTGAAGCTTTCTTT.

The rearrangement uses TRBV7-2 and TRBJ2-1; 12 bases align to TRBD2. With V trimmed by 2 bases and J by 9 bases, 8 bases remained unmatched. CDR3 length: 16 amino acids. Germline CDR1 and CDR2: SGHTA and FQGNSA. The CDR3 reads CASSLPTSGSISEQFF. CDR3 in DNA: TGTGCCAGCAGCTTACCGACTAGCGGGAGTATCTCTGAGCAGTTCTTC.

V usage is TRBV5-1 and J usage is TRBJ2-7; 8 nucleotides agree with TRBD1. J lost 6 bases, V lost 5 bases, and 7 bases had no gene match. Germline V gives CDR1 SGHRS, CDR2 YFSETQ. The CDR3 is 13 amino acids. DNA for the CDR3: TGCGCCAGCAGTCCGGACAGGGATGGCGAGCAGTACTTC. It is translated as CASSPDRDGEQYF.

The chain is built from TRBV27 and TRBJ1-6; 7 bases match TRBD1. In germline, CDR1 is MNHEY, CDR2 SMNVEV (reference sequence). CDR3 size: 17 residues. The trim removed 0 bases at V and 2 bases at J, leaving 4 bases unmatched. The CDR3 nucleotides are TGTGCCAGCAGTTTATCGGTAGGGGGCACCTATAATTCACCCCTCCACTTT. Protein sequence: CASSLSVGGTYNSPLHF.

This clone has a handful of counts. CDR3 protein: CASSHSTGTSGSTGELFF. In DNA, the CDR3 is TGCGCCAGCAGCCACTCCACCGGGACTAGCGGCTCCACCGGGGAGCTGTTTTTT. The chain couples TRBV5-1 to TRBJ2-2; 11 positions agree with TRBD2. The ends lost 4 bases at V and 4 bases at J; junction bases unmatched: 12. This CDR3 is 18 amino acids long. The germline V gene has CDR1 SGHRS and CDR2 YFSETQ.

This chain links TRBV29-1 with TRBJ1-1; 8 bases match TRBD1. There are 13 residues in the CDR3. V was pared by 5 bases and J by 4 bases, with 6 bases of the junction left unmatched. Germline V gene sequence: CDR1 SQVTM, CDR2 ANQGSEA. Here the CDR3 DNA reads TGCAGCGTTCTGGACAGGGTTTTCACTGAAGCTTTCTTT. Protein: CSVLDRVFTEAFF. The full variable domain, with the rest looked up from reference TRBV29-1 and TRBJ1-1, is SAVISQKPSRDICQRGTSLTIQCQVDSQVTMMFWYRQQPGQSLTLIATANQGSEATYESGFVIDKFPISRPNLTFSTLTVSNMSPEDSSIYLCSVLDRVFTEAFFGQGTRLTVV.

This chain joins TRBV5-4 and TRBJ2-2; D is perhaps TRBD2 (5 bases). CDR3 size: 17 residues. In germline, CDR1 is SGHNT, CDR2 YYREEE (reference sequence). Trimming took 3 bases from V and 7 from J, leaving 22 bases between them. CDR3 coding DNA: TGTGCCAGCAGCTCCGCCGGGGTCTCGTCCCTGGACGGGGAGCTGTTTTTT. It encodes CASSSAGVSSLDGELFF. Together with reference TRBV5-4 and TRBJ2-2, the CDR3 gives the full variable domain: ETGVTQSPTHLIKTRGQQVTLRCSSQSGHNTVSWYQQALGQGPQFIFQYYREEENGRGNFPPRFSGLQFPNYSSELNVNALELDDSALYLCASSSAGVSSLDGELFFGEGSRLTVL.

The chain carries TRBV19 and TRBJ2-7, with D perhaps matching TRBD2 (5 bases). Germline CDR1 is LNHDA and CDR2 is SQIVND (reference sequence). The CDR3 sequence is 14 residues long. V was clipped by 7 bases and J by 5 bases, with 18 bases between them. CDR3 nucleotide sequence: TGTGCCAGTAAACGGACTGGTGGGAGCGACGAGCAGTACTTC. Translation gives CASKRTGGSDEQYF.

In this sample, this clone turned up once. V gene TRBV25-1 combines with J gene TRBJ1-5, with 8 bases aligning to TRBD1. This CDR3 is 14 amino acids long. Germline V gene sequence: CDR1 MGHDK, CDR2 SYGVNS. The J segment lost 6 bases and the V segment lost 5 bases, leaving 6 bases of the junction unmatched. Here the CDR3 DNA reads TGTGCCAGCAGTCCGGACAGGGCCAGTCAGCCCCAGCATTTT. Protein sequence: CASSPDRASQPQHF.

This clone was seen a single time. The J gene is TRBJ2-2, the V gene TRBV5-1; 7 nucleotides agree with TRBD1. The CDR3 runs 16 residues. Per the germline V gene, CDR1 is SGHRS and CDR2 is YFSETQ. V trimming: 0 bases; J trimming: 1 base; junction bases outside the gene matches: 3. The CDR3: CASSLEPGGNTGELFF. DNA of the CDR3: TGCGCCAGCAGCTTGGAGCCAGGGGGGAACACCGGGGAGCTGTTTTTT.

CDR3 sequence (DNA): TGTGCCAGCAGCTTGGCCGCCAGCGGGGAATACAATGAGCAGTTCTTC. Its protein is CASSLAASGEYNEQFF. The V call is TRBV5-6, the J call TRBJ2-1; TRBD2 agrees at 7 bases. Germline assignment: CDR1 SGHDT and CDR2 YYEEEE. Unmatched junction bases numbered 7, after V lost 0 bases and J lost 4 bases. CDR3 length: 16 residues.

This rearrangement joins TRBV12-5 to TRBJ2-1, with 13 bases identical to TRBD2. Trimming removed 5 bases from V and 4 bases from J; junction bases left unmatched: 8. CDR1 LGHNT and CDR2 FRNRAP come from the germline V gene. The length of the CDR3 is 17 residues. CDR3 protein: CASGRFGTSGNYNEQFF. Written as DNA, the CDR3 is TGTGCTAGTGGTCGATTCGGGACTAGCGGGAATTACAATGAGCAGTTCTTC.

The chain recombines TRBV4-1 with TRBJ2-7; 7 nucleotides agree with TRBD2. The CDR3 contains 13 residues. V lost 3 bases, J lost 4 bases, and 3 bases stayed unmatched. CDR1 is MGHRA, CDR2 YSYEKL, per germline. In DNA, the CDR3 is TGCGCCAGCAGCCAGCGACTAGCTTACGAGCAGTACTTC. Translated, it gives CASSQRLAYEQYF.

This clone has just a few counts. DNA of the CDR3: TGTGCCAGCAGCTCCGGGGGAGCCGCGAACACTGAAGCTTTCTTT. Its protein is CASSSGGAANTEAFF. The V call is TRBV7-2, the J call TRBJ1-1, with TRBD1 as a possible D gene (5 bases). The V gene's germline CDR1 is SGHTA and CDR2 FQGNSA. V lost 4 bases and J 1 base, leaving 13 bases between the germline ends. This CDR3 comprises 15 residues. The full variable domain, completed using reference TRBV7-2 and TRBJ1-1, is GAGVSQSPSNKVTEKGKDVELRCDPISGHTALYWYRQSLGQGLEFLIYFQGNSAPDKSGLPSDRFSAERTGGSVSTLTIQRTQQEDSAVYLCASSSGGAANTEAFFGQGTRLTVV.

The chain uses TRBV28 and TRBJ2-1; TRBD1 aligns across 8 bases. CDR3 length: 15 amino acids. CDR1 and CDR2 (germline): MDHEN, SYDVKM. The junction had 13 bases not matched to a gene; V was cut back by 7 bases and J by 8 bases. The CDR3 DNA reads TGTGCCAGCACCCTCCCCCAGGGGGCGAACCATGAGCAGTTCTTC. Translation gives CASTLPQGANHEQFF.

Regarding this clone: Other DNA sequences in this specimen translate into the identical CDR3. This chain uses TRBV20-1 with TRBJ2-5; D unclear. CDR1 is DFQATT and CDR2 is SNEGSKA in the germline V gene (reference sequence). This CDR3 has 10 amino acids. The ends were cut back, 5 bases at V and 2 bases at J, with 3 bases in the middle. This CDR3 reads CSASQETQYF. DNA of the CDR3: TGCAGTGCTTCTCAAGAGACCCAGTACTTC.

The chain joins TRBV6-1 to TRBJ2-1; D unclear. V lost 2 bases and J 2 bases, leaving 13 bases between the germline ends. The CDR3 is 16 amino acids. Germline values: CDR1 MNHNS, CDR2 SASEGT. CDR3 sequence reads: CASSEYRVAPYNEQFF. In DNA form, the CDR3 reads TGTGCCAGCAGTGAATATCGGGTGGCCCCCTACAATGAGCAGTTCTTC.

V usage is TRBV5-1 and J usage is TRBJ2-1; TRBD1 might be the D (5 bases). The germline gives CDR1 SGHRS, CDR2 YFSETQ. V dropped 3 bases and J dropped 6 bases, with 10 bases sitting between them. The CDR3 has 13 residues. CDR3 in DNA: TGCGCCAGCAGCTCTGGACATCTCAATGAGCAGTTCTTC. Its translation: CASSSGHLNEQFF.